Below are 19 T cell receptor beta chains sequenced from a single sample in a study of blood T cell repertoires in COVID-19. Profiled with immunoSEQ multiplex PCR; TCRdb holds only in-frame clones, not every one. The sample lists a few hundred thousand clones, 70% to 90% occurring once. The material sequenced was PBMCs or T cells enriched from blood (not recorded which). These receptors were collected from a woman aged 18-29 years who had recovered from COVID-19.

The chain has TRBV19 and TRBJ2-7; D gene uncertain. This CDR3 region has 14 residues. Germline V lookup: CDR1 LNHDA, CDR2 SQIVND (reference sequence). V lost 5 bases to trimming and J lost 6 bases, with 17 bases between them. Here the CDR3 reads CASSLQVTAREQYF. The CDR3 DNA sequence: TGTGCCAGTAGTCTCCAGGTAACAGCACGCGAGCAGTACTTC. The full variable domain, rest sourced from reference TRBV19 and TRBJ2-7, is DGGITQSPKYLFRKEGQNVTLSCEQNLNHDAMYWYRQDPGQGLRLIYYSQIVNDFQKGDIAEGYSVSREKKESFPLTVTSAQKNPTAFYLCASSLQVTAREQYFGPGTRLTVT.

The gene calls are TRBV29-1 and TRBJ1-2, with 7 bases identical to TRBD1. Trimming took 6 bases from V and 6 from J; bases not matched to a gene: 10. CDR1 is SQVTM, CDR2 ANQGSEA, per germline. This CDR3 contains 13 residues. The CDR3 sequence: CSVPRTRGDGYTF. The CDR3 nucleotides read TGCAGCGTCCCCCGGACCAGGGGGGATGGCTACACCTTC.

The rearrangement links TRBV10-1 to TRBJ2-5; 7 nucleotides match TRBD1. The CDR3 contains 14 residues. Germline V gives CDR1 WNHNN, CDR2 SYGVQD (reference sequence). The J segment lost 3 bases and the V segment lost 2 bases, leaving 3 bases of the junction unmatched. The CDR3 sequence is CASSEAGQEETQYF. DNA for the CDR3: TGCGCCAGCAGTGAGGCCGGACAGGAAGAGACCCAGTACTTC.

The CDR3 coding sequence is TGTGCCAGCAGCTCACAGGGGGCGCAAACCTACGAGCAGTACTTC. Translating it yields CASSSQGAQTYEQYF. The chain combines TRBV2 with TRBJ2-7; 9 nucleotides line up with TRBD1. CDR3 size: 15 residues. Per germline, CDR1 SNHLY and CDR2 FYNNEI. V trimming: 6 bases; J trimming: 2 bases; junction bases outside the gene matches: 8.

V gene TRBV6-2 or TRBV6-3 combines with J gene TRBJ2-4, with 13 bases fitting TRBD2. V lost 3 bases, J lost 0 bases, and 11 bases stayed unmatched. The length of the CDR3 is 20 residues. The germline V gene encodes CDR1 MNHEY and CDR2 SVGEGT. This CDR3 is CASSYPPGLAGLIAKNIQYF. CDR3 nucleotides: TGTGCCAGCAGTTATCCACCGGGACTAGCGGGATTAATAGCCAAAAACATTCAGTACTTC.

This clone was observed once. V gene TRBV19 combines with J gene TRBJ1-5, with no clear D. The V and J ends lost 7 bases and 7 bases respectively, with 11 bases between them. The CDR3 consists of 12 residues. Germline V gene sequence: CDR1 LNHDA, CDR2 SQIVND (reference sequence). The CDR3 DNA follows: TGTGCCAGTACCTCCGCGGGGCAGCCCCAGCATTTT. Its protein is CASTSAGQPQHF.

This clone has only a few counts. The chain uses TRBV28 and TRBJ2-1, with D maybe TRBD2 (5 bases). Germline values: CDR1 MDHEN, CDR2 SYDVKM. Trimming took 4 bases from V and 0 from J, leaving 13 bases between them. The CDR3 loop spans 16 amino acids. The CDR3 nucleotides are TGTGCCAGCAGTTACCTCCTTACTAGCTCCTACAATGAGCAGTTCTTC. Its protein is CASSYLLTSSYNEQFF.

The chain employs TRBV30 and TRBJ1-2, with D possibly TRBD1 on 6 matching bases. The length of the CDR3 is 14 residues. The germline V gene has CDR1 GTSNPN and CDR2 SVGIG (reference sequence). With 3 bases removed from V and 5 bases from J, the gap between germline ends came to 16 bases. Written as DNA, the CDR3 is TGTGCCTGGAGCCTGGACAGACCATCATATGGCTACACCTTC. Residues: CAWSLDRPSYGYTF.

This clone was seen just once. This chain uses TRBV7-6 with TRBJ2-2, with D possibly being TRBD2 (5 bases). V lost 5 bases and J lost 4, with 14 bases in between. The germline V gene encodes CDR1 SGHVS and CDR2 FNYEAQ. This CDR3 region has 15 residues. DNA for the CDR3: TGTGCCAGCAGCACCGAAGTGGCGGGCACCGGGGAGCTGTTTTTT. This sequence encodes CASSTEVAGTGELFF.

This CDR3 reads CAISESLQGNEQFF. The CDR3 DNA follows: TGTGCCATCAGTGAGTCGTTGCAGGGGAATGAGCAGTTCTTC. The gene calls are TRBV10-3 and TRBJ2-1; the D gene is possibly TRBD1 (6 bases). Germline V gene lookup returns CDR1 ENHRY and CDR2 SYGVKD. Trimming shortened V by 0 bases and J by 7 bases, and 10 bases separated the two germline ends. There are 14 residues in the CDR3.

As DNA, the CDR3 is TGTGCCATCAGCCGGGACACTGAAGCTTTCTTT. Its translation is CAISRDTEAFF. The chain employs TRBV10-3 and TRBJ1-1; D call uncertain. Trimming shortened V by 6 bases and J by 3 bases, and 5 bases separated the two germline ends. The germline gives CDR1 ENHRY, CDR2 SYGVKD. This CDR3 has 11 residues.

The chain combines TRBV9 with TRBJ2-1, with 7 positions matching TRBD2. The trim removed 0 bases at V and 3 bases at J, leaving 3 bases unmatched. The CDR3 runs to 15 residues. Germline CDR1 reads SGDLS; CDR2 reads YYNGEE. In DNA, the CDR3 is TGTGCCAGCAGCGTAGTAAGCGGGGACTACAATGAGCAGTTCTTC. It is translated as CASSVVSGDYNEQFF.

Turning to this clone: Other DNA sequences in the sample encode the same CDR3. CDR3 sequence: CASSPLGGNYEQYF. CDR3 DNA sequence: TGTGCCAGCTCACCACTCGGCGGGAACTACGAGCAGTACTTC. The rearrangement uses TRBV18 and TRBJ2-7, with D tentatively TRBD2 (6 bases). Trimming shortened V by 1 base and J by 3 bases, and 10 bases separated the two germline ends. The CDR3 consists of 14 residues. CDR1 is KGHSH and CDR2 is LQKENI in the germline V gene. Using reference TRBV18 and TRBJ2-7 for the parts outside the CDR3, the full variable domain is NAGVMQNPRHLVRRRGQEARLRCSPMKGHSHVYWYRQLPEEGLKFMVYLQKENIIDESGMPKERFSAEFPKEGPSILRIQQVVRGDSAAYFCASSPLGGNYEQYFGPGTRLTVT.

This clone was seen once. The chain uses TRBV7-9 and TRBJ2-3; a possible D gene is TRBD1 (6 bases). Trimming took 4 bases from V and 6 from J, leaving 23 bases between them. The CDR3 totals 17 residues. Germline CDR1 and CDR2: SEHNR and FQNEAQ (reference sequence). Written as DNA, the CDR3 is TGTGCCAGCAGCTCGCCTGGGGGTACAGGGTTGCATGATACGCAGTATTTT. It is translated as CASSSPGGTGLHDTQYF.

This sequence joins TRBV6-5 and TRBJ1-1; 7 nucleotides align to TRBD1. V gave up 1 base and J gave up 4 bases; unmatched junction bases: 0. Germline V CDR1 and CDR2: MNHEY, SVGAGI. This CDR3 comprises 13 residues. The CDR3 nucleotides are TGTGCCAGCAGTTACTACAGGGGCACTGAAGCTTTCTTT. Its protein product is CASSYYRGTEAFF.

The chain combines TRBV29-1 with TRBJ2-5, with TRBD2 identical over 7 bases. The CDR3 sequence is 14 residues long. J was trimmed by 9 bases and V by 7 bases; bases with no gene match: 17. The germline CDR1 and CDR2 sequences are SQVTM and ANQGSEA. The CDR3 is CSAGTTGVYGAQYF. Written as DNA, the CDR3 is TGCAGCGCCGGGACTACCGGGGTATACGGGGCCCAGTACTTC. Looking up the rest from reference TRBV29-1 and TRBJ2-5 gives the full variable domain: SAVISQKPSRDICQRGTSLTIQCQVDSQVTMMFWYRQQPGQSLTLIATANQGSEATYESGFVIDKFPISRPNLTFSTLTVSNMSPEDSSIYLCSAGTTGVYGAQYFGPGTRLLVL.

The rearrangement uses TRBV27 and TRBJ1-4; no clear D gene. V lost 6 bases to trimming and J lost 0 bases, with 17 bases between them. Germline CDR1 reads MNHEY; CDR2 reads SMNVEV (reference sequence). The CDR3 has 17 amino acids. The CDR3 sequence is CASRGGLSTATNEKLFF. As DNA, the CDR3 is TGTGCCAGCAGGGGAGGACTTAGTACTGCAACTAATGAAAAACTGTTTTTT.

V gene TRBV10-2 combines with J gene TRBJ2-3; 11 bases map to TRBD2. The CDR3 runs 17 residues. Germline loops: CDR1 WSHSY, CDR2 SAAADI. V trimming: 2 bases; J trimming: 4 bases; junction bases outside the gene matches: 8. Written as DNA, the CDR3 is TGCGCCAGCAGTGAGGGAATAGCGGGAGGGCCATCAGATACGCAGTATTTT. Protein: CASSEGIAGGPSDTQYF.

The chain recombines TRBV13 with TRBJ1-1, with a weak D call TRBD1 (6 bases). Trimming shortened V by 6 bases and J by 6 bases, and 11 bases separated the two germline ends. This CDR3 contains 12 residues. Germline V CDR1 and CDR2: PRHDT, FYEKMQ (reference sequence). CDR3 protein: CASSSTGSEAFF. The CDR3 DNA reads TGTGCCAGCAGTTCCACAGGGTCTGAAGCTTTCTTT.